This T cell receptor (beta chain) was obtained from a study of T cells after yellow fever vaccination. This CDR3 region has 14 residues. V lost 5 bases and J lost 4; bases outside the gene matches: 6. Germline-derived CDR1 and CDR2 are SGDLS and YYNGEE. This clonotype has only a few counts. Its antigen is still unknown. Universal primer sites and UMIs were introduced during 5'RACE template-switching synthesis of TCR cDNA. MiXCR, applied by TCRdb to the 5' RACE reads, yields one record per CDR3 protein. The repertoire has 300,000 to 400,000 distinct CDR3 sequences, about 9.5% of them found once; the top ten carry approximately 18%. Whole-study results and caveats: Post-booster reappearance was seen for most primary-vaccination clones (roughly 97% CD4, around 90% CD8).

The sequencing here drew on PBMCs, taken on the day of the first yellow fever vaccination. This clonotype was obtained from a man between 18 and 35 years old who received the YFV17D yellow fever vaccine. The chain combines TRBV9 with TRBJ2-5; TRBD2 agrees at 9 bases. In DNA form, the CDR3 reads TGTGCCAGCAGTGAAGCGGGGGGCGGAGAGACCCAGTACTTC. Translated: CASSEAGGGETQYF.